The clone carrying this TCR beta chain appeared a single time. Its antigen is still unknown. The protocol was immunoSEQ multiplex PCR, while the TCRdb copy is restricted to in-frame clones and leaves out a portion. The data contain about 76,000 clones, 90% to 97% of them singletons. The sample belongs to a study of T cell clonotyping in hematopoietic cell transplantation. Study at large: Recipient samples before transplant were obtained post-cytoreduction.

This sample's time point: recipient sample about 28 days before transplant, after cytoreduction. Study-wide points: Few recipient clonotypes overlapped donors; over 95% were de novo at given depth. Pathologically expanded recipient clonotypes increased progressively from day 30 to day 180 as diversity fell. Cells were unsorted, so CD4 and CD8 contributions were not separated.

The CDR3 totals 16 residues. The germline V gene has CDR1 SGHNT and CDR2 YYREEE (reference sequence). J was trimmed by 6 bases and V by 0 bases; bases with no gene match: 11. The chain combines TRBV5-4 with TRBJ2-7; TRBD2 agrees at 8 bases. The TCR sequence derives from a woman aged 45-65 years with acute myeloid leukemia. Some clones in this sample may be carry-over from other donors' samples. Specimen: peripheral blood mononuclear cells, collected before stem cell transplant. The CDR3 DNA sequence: TGTGCCAGCAGCTTGGATCAGGGCGCGGGAGGACGCGAGCAGTACTTC. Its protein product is CASSLDQGAGGREQYF.